The T cell receptor (beta chain) under discussion was sequenced for a study of PD-L1 blockade in urothelial cancer. Study-level background: About 90% of the roughly 29 patients were men who had bladder-origin urothelial cancer. Analyzed time points were 3 weeks (second dose) and 6 weeks after therapy began. Earlier, patients had received 0 to 3 chemotherapy regimens. Median T cell yield from blood was about 130,000.

Sequencing was performed with immunoSEQ multiplex PCR; in TCRdb, only in-frame clones are kept and a portion is missing. This sample has around 110,000 clones; roughly 90% occur once, and the top ten carry approximately 1.7%. The CDR3 runs 17 residues. In germline, CDR1 is LNHDA, CDR2 SQIVND (reference sequence). V was pared by 6 bases and J by 1 base, with 10 bases of the junction left unmatched. The time point is: peripheral blood 6 weeks after treatment start. The input for sequencing was PBMCs, taken around atezolizumab (anti-PD-L1) treatment. The receptor comes from a man in his 60s with urothelial cancer. V is TRBV19 and J is TRBJ1-5; TRBD1 aligns across 9 bases. This CDR3 is CASSLDRGMRSNQPQHF. The CDR3 DNA reads TGTGCCAGTAGCCTGGACAGGGGAATGAGAAGCAATCAGCCCCAGCATTTT.